The 26 T cell receptor beta chains presented below share a single source sample, sequenced in a study of shared clonotypes between healthy human individuals. Clones were read by immunoSEQ multiplex PCR, and TCRdb kept only the in-frame ones, dropping some. The table includes 1,100,000 or so clones, about four fifths detected once. Sequencing used memory CD4+ T cells from PBMCs. Described subset: CD45RA-negative fraction. These receptors all come from a man younger than 35 in good health. Some clones in this sample may be carry-over from other donors' samples.

The CDR3 DNA is TGCAGTGCTACTAAGGCGGATGGCTACACCTTC. Translating gives CSATKADGYTF. The chain couples TRBV20-1 to TRBJ1-2, with D unclear. Germline V lookup: CDR1 DFQATT, CDR2 SNEGSKA (reference sequence). The CDR3 is 11 amino acids. V gave up 4 bases and J gave up 6 bases, with 9 bases separating them.

This clone showed up just a few times. The chain uses TRBV20-1 and TRBJ2-7; unclear D gene. Between the trimmed V and J ends, which lost 0 bases and 6 bases, there was a span of 6 bases. Germline CDR1 is DFQATT and CDR2 is SNEGSKA (reference sequence). This CDR3 has 11 residues. CDR3 protein: CSARDPREQYF. In DNA form, the CDR3 reads TGCAGTGCTAGAGATCCTCGCGAGCAGTACTTC.

The genes are TRBV10-3 and TRBJ2-7, with D possibly being TRBD2 (6 bases). The CDR3 length is 14 residues. In germline, CDR1 is ENHRY, CDR2 SYGVKD. Trimming removed 3 bases from V and 3 bases from J, with 12 bases in between. The CDR3, as DNA: TGTGCCATCAGTGATGGAGCGGGCCGCTACGAGCAGTACTTC. This sequence encodes CAISDGAGRYEQYF.

The CDR3 sequence is CASSLAKPPLYEQYF. CDR3 nucleotides: TGTGCCAGCAGCTTAGCGAAACCCCCCCTCTACGAGCAGTACTTC. V and J are TRBV7-2 and TRBJ2-7, with D unresolved. The germline gives CDR1 SGHTA, CDR2 FQGNSA. This CDR3 comprises 15 residues. The germline V and J ends were trimmed by 0 bases and 3 bases, with 12 bases remaining between them.

The chain couples TRBV5-1 to TRBJ2-7, with TRBD2 identical over 10 bases. Germline V gives CDR1 SGHRS, CDR2 YFSETQ. With V trimmed by 5 bases and J by 2 bases, 4 bases remained unmatched. This CDR3 comprises 14 residues. In DNA form, the CDR3 reads TGCGCCAGCAGTGCTAGCGGGGGAACCTACGAGCAGTACTTC. As protein: CASSASGGTYEQYF.

V is TRBV5-1 and J is TRBJ2-2; TRBD1 aligns across 10 bases. The V and J ends lost 4 bases and 6 bases, in that order; junction bases with no gene match: 6. Germline V lookup: CDR1 SGHRS, CDR2 YFSETQ. This CDR3 comprises 15 residues. For the CDR3, the DNA is TGCGCCAGCAGCGCGACAGGGGGCTCGTCCGGGGAGCTGTTTTTT. This gives the protein CASSATGGSSGELFF.

The chain combines TRBV28 with TRBJ1-2; D remains unclear. The CDR3 runs 12 residues. V lost 5 bases, J lost 4 bases, and 8 bases lay in between. From germline, CDR1 is MDHEN and CDR2 SYDVKM. The CDR3 sequence: CASSQQSYGYTF. CDR3 bases: TGTGCCAGCAGTCAGCAATCCTATGGCTACACCTTC.

CDR3 in DNA: TGTGCCAGCAGTTCCGGGACTAGGGCCGGGGAGCTGTTTTTT. It translates to CASSSGTRAGELFF. This sequence joins TRBV28 and TRBJ2-2; 8 positions match TRBD2. CDR1 is MDHEN, CDR2 SYDVKM, per germline. This CDR3 is 14 amino acids long. Trimming cost V 4 bases and J 6 bases; bases outside gene matches: 4. Full variable domain (outside the CDR3, taken from reference TRBV28 and TRBJ2-2): DVKVTQSSRYLVKRTGEKVFLECVQDMDHENMFWYRQDPGLGLRLIYFSYDVKMKEKGDIPEGYSVSREKKERFSLILESASTNQTSMYLCASSSGTRAGELFFGEGSRLTVL.

This clone showed up just a few times. The gene calls are TRBV6-4 and TRBJ1-1; TRBD1 might be the D (6 bases). The CDR3 is 13 residues long. V was shortened by 6 bases and J by 5 bases, with 13 bases between the two germline ends. Germline CDR1 is MRHNA and CDR2 is SNTAGT. CDR3 nucleotide sequence: TGTGCCAGCAGCCGTACAGGGTTGACTGAAGCTTTCTTT. Its protein is CASSRTGLTEAFF.

The chain has TRBV30 and TRBJ1-3; weak D call: TRBD1 (5 bases). Germline V gives CDR1 GTSNPN, CDR2 SVGIG (reference sequence). The V end lost 4 bases, the J end lost 7 bases, and 11 bases lay between the germline ends. The length of the CDR3 is 12 residues. The CDR3 DNA follows: TGTGCCTGGACCACCGGGGGGAACACCATATATTTT. Protein sequence: CAWTTGGNTIYF.

The chain couples TRBV29-1 to TRBJ1-5; 7 bases are shared with TRBD1. In germline, CDR1 is SQVTM, CDR2 ANQGSEA. This CDR3 is 15 amino acids long. Unmatched junction bases numbered 15, after V lost 7 bases and J lost 6 bases. The CDR3 here is CSDPPFGQASQPQHF. Here the CDR3 DNA reads TGCAGCGACCCCCCGTTTGGACAGGCGAGTCAGCCCCAGCATTTT. The whole variable domain, remainder taken from reference TRBV29-1 and TRBJ1-5, is SAVISQKPSRDICQRGTSLTIQCQVDSQVTMMFWYRQQPGQSLTLIATANQGSEATYESGFVIDKFPISRPNLTFSTLTVSNMSPEDSSIYLCSDPPFGQASQPQHFGDGTRLSIL.

Comment on this clone: A far larger clone differs by one base, so this is likely a read error. The V gene is TRBV7-3, the J gene TRBJ2-2; D possibly corresponds to TRBD1 (5 bases). The V gene lost 2 bases and the J gene lost 0 bases, with 7 bases spanning the gap. This CDR3 contains 15 residues. Germline CDR1 is SGHTA and CDR2 is FQGTGA. The CDR3, as DNA: TGTGCCAGCAGCTTACAGGGTTCGAACACCGGGGAGCTGTTTTTT. Translated, it gives CASSLQGSNTGELFF.

CDR3 amino acids: CASSLDGGTWTQYF. CDR3 nucleotides: TGTGCCAGCAGCTTAGACGGAGGGACCTGGACCCAGTACTTC. The chain carries TRBV7-2 and TRBJ2-5; possible D gene TRBD2, 6 bases. The CDR3 has 14 residues. Germline V gives CDR1 SGHTA, CDR2 FQGNSA. The V end lost 1 base, the J end lost 7 bases, and 13 bases lay between the germline ends.

The chain employs TRBV10-3 and TRBJ1-5; D gene uncertain. V lost 0 bases and J lost 3, with 9 bases in between. The CDR3 spans 15 residues. Germline loops: CDR1 ENHRY, CDR2 SYGVKD. The CDR3 is CAISESGGDNQPQHF. CDR3 nucleotides: TGTGCCATCAGTGAGTCGGGCGGTGACAATCAGCCCCAGCATTTT.

V and J are TRBV2 and TRBJ2-2; D call uncertain. The germline CDR1 and CDR2 sequences are SNHLY and FYNNEI. CDR3 length equals 14 residues. The V gene lost 7 bases and the J gene lost 1 base, with 10 bases spanning the gap. The CDR3 spells CASMPWENTGELFF. CDR3 sequence (DNA): TGTGCCAGCATGCCTTGGGAGAACACCGGGGAGCTGTTTTTT.

This rearrangement joins TRBV5-1 to TRBJ2-1; TRBD2 matches at 9 bases. The CDR3 consists of 13 residues. J gave up 6 bases and V 8 bases, and 6 bases lay outside the gene matches. Germline V gives CDR1 SGHRS, CDR2 YFSETQ. As DNA, the CDR3 is TGCGCCAGTTACGTAGCGGGAGTCAATGAGCAGTTCTTC. Its protein product is CASYVAGVNEQFF.

This chain connects TRBV10-3 to TRBJ2-4; TRBD1 is a possible D gene (6 bases). V was cut by 0 bases and J by 6 bases, with 9 bases left in between. Per the germline V gene, CDR1 is ENHRY and CDR2 is SYGVKD. The CDR3 runs to 14 residues. CDR3 nucleotide sequence: TGTGCCATCAGTGAGTCGGGGGCGTCAAACATTCAGTACTTC. Residues: CAISESGASNIQYF.

The gene calls are TRBV5-4 and TRBJ1-4; D is perhaps TRBD1 (6 bases). V lost 0 bases, J lost 5 bases, and 14 bases lay in between. The germline V gene has CDR1 SGHNT and CDR2 YYREEE (reference sequence). This CDR3 has 16 amino acids. CDR3 protein: CASSLDSWQGNEKLFF. Written as DNA, the CDR3 is TGTGCCAGCAGCTTGGACTCTTGGCAGGGGAATGAAAAACTGTTTTTT.

This clone was found once. The chain employs TRBV9 and TRBJ2-7; D tentatively reads TRBD1 or TRBD2 (6 bases each). The CDR3 is made up of 16 amino acids. Germline CDR1 SGDLS, CDR2 YYNGEE. The V and J ends lost 0 bases and 1 base respectively, with 14 bases between them. CDR3 residues: CASSVGGAEHSYEQYF. Here the CDR3 DNA reads TGTGCCAGCAGCGTAGGGGGGGCGGAGCATTCCTACGAGCAGTACTTC.

The chain recombines TRBV5-6 with TRBJ2-5; no clear D gene. Trimming removed 3 bases at V and 5 bases at J, with 11 bases between. CDR1 is SGHDT and CDR2 is YYEEEE in the germline V gene. This CDR3 has 13 amino acids. The CDR3 is CASSYPGRETQYF. The CDR3 DNA is TGTGCCAGCAGCTACCCCGGAAGGGAGACCCAGTACTTC.

The chain employs TRBV19 and TRBJ2-7; 9 positions agree with TRBD1. CDR1 LNHDA and CDR2 SQIVND come from the germline V gene (reference sequence). The CDR3 covers 15 residues. After removal of 3 bases from V and 2 bases from J, the junction contained 5 bases not matched to a gene. This chain's CDR3 is CASSMPGQGTYEQYF. The CDR3 DNA reads as TGTGCCAGTAGTATGCCGGGACAGGGTACCTACGAGCAGTACTTC. Full variable domain (rest looked up from reference TRBV19 and TRBJ2-7): DGGITQSPKYLFRKEGQNVTLSCEQNLNHDAMYWYRQDPGQGLRLIYYSQIVNDFQKGDIAEGYSVSREKKESFPLTVTSAQKNPTAFYLCASSMPGQGTYEQYFGPGTRLTVT.

The chain links TRBV4-2 to TRBJ2-1, with D possibly matching TRBD1 (6 bases). V was clipped by 0 bases and J by 9 bases, with 9 bases between them. The CDR3 runs to 13 residues. Looked up from germline, CDR1 is LGHNA and CDR2 is YNFKEQ. CDR3 sequence reads: CASSQDRGGEQFF. The CDR3 DNA is TGTGCCAGCAGCCAAGACAGGGGCGGTGAGCAGTTCTTC.

The chain joins TRBV25-1 to TRBJ1-2, with D perhaps TRBD1 (5 bases). From germline, CDR1 is MGHDK and CDR2 SYGVNS. The V end was cut by 8 bases, the J end by 2 bases, with 18 bases between. This CDR3 spans 15 amino acids. DNA of the CDR3: TGTGCCAGCCAACCTACGAGGGGAGGGAACTATGGCTACACCTTC. This translates into CASQPTRGGNYGYTF.

Concerning this clone itself: This sample also contains other DNA sequences that code for the same CDR3. CDR3 coding DNA: TGTGCCAGCAGCCTACGACAGGGTAATCAGCCCCAGCATTTT. This codes for CASSLRQGNQPQHF. The rearrangement uses TRBV7-2 and TRBJ1-5; 7 positions agree with TRBD1. This CDR3 contains 14 residues. CDR1 and CDR2 from the germline V gene are SGHTA and FQGNSA. With 5 bases clipped from V and 4 bases from J, the junction kept 5 bases outside the gene matches.

This chain uses TRBV2 with TRBJ1-2; unclear D gene. From germline, CDR1 is SNHLY and CDR2 FYNNEI. Trimming stripped 4 bases from V and 4 bases from J, with 10 bases between. CDR3 length: 13 amino acids. Here the CDR3 DNA reads TGTGCCAGCAGTGTAAGTCCATCCTATGGCTACACCTTC. Translated, it gives CASSVSPSYGYTF.

This clone was observed a single time. V gene TRBV7-3 combines with J gene TRBJ1-1; no firm D call. The CDR3 is made up of 14 amino acids. V was shortened by 2 bases and J by 1 base, with 8 bases between the two germline ends. Germline-derived CDR1 and CDR2 are SGHTA and FQGTGA. CDR3 residues: CASSLRQENTEAFF. The CDR3 DNA sequence: TGTGCCAGCAGCTTACGGCAGGAGAACACTGAAGCTTTCTTT.